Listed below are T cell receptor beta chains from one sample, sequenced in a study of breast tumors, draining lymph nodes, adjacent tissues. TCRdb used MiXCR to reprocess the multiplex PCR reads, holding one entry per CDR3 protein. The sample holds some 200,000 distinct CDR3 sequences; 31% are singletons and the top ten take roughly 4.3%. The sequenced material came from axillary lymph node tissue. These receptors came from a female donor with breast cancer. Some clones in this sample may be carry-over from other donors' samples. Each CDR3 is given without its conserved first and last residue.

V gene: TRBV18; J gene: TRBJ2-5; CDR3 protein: ASSPGRGAREETQY
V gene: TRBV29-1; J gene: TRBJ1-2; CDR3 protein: SVLPFLTSGGAGGEYGYT
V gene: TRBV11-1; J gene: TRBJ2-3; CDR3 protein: ASSYSGLAGSTDTQY
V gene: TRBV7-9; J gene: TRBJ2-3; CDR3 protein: ASSLNPHGGSTDTQY
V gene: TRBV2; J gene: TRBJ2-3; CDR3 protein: ASSVRHADTQY
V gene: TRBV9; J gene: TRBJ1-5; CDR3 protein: ASSVGTGGDRVNQPQH
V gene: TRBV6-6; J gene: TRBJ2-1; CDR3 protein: AIQGGDYNEQF
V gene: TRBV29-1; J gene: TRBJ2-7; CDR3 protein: SSTQGTVYEQY
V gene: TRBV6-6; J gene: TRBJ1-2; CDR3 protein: ASRLRGYT
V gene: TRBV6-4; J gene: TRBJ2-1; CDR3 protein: ASSDRGGRWNEQF
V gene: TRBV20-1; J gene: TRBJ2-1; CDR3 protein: SARRTGDNEQF
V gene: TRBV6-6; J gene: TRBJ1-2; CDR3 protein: ASSYSTGGYGYT
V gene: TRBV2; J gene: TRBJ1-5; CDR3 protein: ASNPTGRGQPQH
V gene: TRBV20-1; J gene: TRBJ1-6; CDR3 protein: SAPGPGQWNSPLH
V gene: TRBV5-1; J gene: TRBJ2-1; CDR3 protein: ASSVGQGMGEQF
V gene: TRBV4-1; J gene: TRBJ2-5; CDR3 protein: ASSRLGLETQY
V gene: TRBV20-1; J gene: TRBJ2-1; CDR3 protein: SARAPRGGSERF
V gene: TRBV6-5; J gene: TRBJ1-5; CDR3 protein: ASRRGVETQH
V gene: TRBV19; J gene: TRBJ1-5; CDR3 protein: ASSIAGNQPQH
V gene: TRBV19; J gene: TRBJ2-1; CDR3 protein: ASTKLAGLYNEQF
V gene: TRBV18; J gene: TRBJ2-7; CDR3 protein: ASSPVSLAGNEQC
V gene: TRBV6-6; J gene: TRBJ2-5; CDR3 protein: ASSSNSNQPQY
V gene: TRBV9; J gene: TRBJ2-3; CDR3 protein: ASQGSDTQY
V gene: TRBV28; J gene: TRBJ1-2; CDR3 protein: ASGHGYT
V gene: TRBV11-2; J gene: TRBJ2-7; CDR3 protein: ASIRTWGFSEQY
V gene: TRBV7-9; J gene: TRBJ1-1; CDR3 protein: ASSLEKGGNTEAF
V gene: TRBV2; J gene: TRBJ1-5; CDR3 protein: ASGVTQGGNHPQH
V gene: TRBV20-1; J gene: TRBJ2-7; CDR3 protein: SAMASGYEPY
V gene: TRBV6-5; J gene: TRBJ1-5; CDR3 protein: ASSRTGQDQPQH
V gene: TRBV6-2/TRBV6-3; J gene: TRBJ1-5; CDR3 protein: ASSRPQGNGNQPQH
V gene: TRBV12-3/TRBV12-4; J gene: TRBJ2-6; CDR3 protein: ASSRDNVLT
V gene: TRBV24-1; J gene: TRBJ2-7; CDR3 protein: ATSDFWGQPAGQSYEQY
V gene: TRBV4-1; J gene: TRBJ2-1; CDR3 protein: AGSLRQGGDNEQF
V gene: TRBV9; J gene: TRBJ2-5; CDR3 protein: ASSVEQEAGETQY
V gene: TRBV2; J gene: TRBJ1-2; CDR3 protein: ASRVRQGDGYT
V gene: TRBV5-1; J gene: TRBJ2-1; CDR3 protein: ASSLDPNEANEQF
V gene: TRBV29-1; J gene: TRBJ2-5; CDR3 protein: SVTEQVSQETQY
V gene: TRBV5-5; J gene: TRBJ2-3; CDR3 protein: ASSLEVHGARDTQY
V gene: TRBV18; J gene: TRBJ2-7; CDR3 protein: ASSPLEATKNEQY
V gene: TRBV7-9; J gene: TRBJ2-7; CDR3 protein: ASSQEVSYEQY